This entry is about one T cell receptor beta chain. This sample is part of a study of blood T cell repertoires in COVID-19. Study-wide context: Researchers got acute and convalescent COVID-19 samples from the United States, Italy and Spain. Nucleic acid was either cDNA or gDNA, and it came from T cells, B-cell-depleted T cells, or PBMCs.

TCRdb's copy holds only in-frame clones and misses some; the assay was immunoSEQ multiplex PCR. The sample yields more than 25,000 clones, about 89% seen once. CDR1 and CDR2 (germline): KGHDR, SFDVKD. Trimming took off 8 bases at V and 0 bases at J, with 18 bases between the two ends. The CDR3 loop spans 17 amino acids. The material sequenced was peripheral blood. V is TRBV24-1 and J is TRBJ1-4; D unclear. The source is a human donor in a cohort sampled during active COVID-19. The CDR3, as DNA: TGTGCCACCATAATTTTTCGGGGTGTAGCAACTAATGAAAAACTGTTTTTT. Translated: CATIIFRGVATNEKLFF.